The rows below give T cell receptor beta chains drawn from one sample of a study of early T cells in non-severe SARS-CoV-2 infection. Each CDR3 protein gets one entry after TCRdb re-called the 5' RACE reads with MiXCR. The table records around 68,000 distinct CDR3 sequences, over 4.5% of them present only once. Sample: whole blood, taken at baseline. The receptors stem from an adult who was a healthcare worker with PCR-confirmed SARS-CoV-2 infection or an uninfected control (not recorded which). Each CDR3 is given with its conserved first and last residue. Fields, in order: D gene, clone size, V gene, J gene, CDR3 protein, CDR3 DNA. A D gene is named only where the DNA matches it firmly. The size entry is marked missing in some rows and otherwise reads once, few, many or a size class.

.	many	TRBV7-6	TRBJ2-2	CASSATVTGELFF	TGTGCCAGCAGCGCCACGGTAACCGGGGAGCTGTTTTTT
.	.	TRBV12-3/TRBV12-4	TRBJ2-7	CASSSLGWWSAYEQYF	TGTGCCAGCAGTTCCCTCGGATGGTGGTCGGCCTACGAGCAGTACTTC
.	many	TRBV20-1	TRBJ2-1	CSASVLMNNEQFF	TGCAGTGCTAGCGTACTAATGAACAATGAGCAGTTCTTC
TRBD1	many	TRBV5-1	TRBJ1-1	CASSPGGTGVNTEAFF	TGCGCCAGCAGCCCCGGAGGCACAGGGGTGAACACTGAAGCTTTCTTT
.	few	TRBV5-4	TRBJ2-7	CASSSTGEGYEQYF	TGTGCCAGCAGCTCCACAGGGGAGGGATACGAGCAGTACTTC
.	many	TRBV20-1	TRBJ2-7	CSAREWKPGLASYEQYF	TGCAGTGCTAGAGAGTGGAAACCGGGGCTAGCGTCCTACGAGCAGTACTTC
TRBD2	many	TRBV29-1	TRBJ2-1	CSVELAGVDNEQFF	TGCAGCGTCGAACTAGCGGGAGTGGACAATGAGCAGTTCTTC
.	.	TRBV19	TRBJ2-2	CASSPRTEPTGELFF	TGTGCCAGTAGTCCCAGGACAGAACCCACCGGGGAGCTGTTTTTT
TRBD2	many	TRBV11-2	TRBJ2-5	CASSFGLAGMETQYF	TGTGCCAGCAGCTTCGGACTAGCGGGAATGGAGACCCAGTACTTC
.	many	TRBV9	TRBJ2-2	CASSVDWENTGELFF	TGTGCCAGCAGCGTAGACTGGGAGAACACCGGGGAGCTGTTTTTT
.	many	TRBV5-6	TRBJ1-2	CASSPGQTYGYTF	TGTGCCAGCAGCCCCGGCCAGACCTATGGCTACACCTTC
.	.	TRBV3-1	TRBJ2-7	CASSRGPLLEQYF	TGTGCCAGCAGCCGTGGCCCCCTTCTCGAGCAGTACTTC
TRBD2	many	TRBV24-1	TRBJ2-2	CATLSGSGELFF	TGTGCCACCCTAAGCGGGAGCGGGGAGCTGTTTTTT
.	few	TRBV5-1	TRBJ2-3	CASSLEQGGHTDTQYF	TGCGCCAGCAGCTTGGAACAGGGAGGACACACAGATACGCAGTATTTT
TRBD1	many	TRBV10-1	TRBJ2-5	CASSQTGNQETQYF	TGCGCCAGCAGCCAGACAGGGAATCAAGAGACCCAGTACTTC
TRBD2	many	TRBV20-1	TRBJ2-7	CSALKLAGGGYEQYF	TGCAGTGCTTTGAAATTAGCGGGAGGGGGCTACGAGCAGTACTTC
TRBD2	.	TRBV28	TRBJ2-1	CASSMDGTRNNEQFF	TGTGCCAGCAGTATGGACGGGACTAGGAACAATGAGCAGTTCTTC
TRBD2	.	TRBV6-2/TRBV6-3	TRBJ2-7	CASRDPASGSNYEQYF	TGTGCCAGCAGGGACCCGGCTAGCGGGAGTAACTACGAGCAGTACTTC
.	few	TRBV28	TRBJ1-5	CASSFRSQPQHF	TGTGCCAGCAGTTTCCGGAGTCAGCCCCAGCATTTT
.	.	TRBV20-1	TRBJ1-6	CSAPTWGGDSPLHF	TGCAGTGCTCCCACGTGGGGAGGGGATTCACCCCTCCACTTT
TRBD1	many	TRBV27	TRBJ2-7	CASSLGTGSSYEQYF	TGTGCCAGCAGTCTTGGGACAGGGAGCTCCTACGAGCAGTACTTC
.	many	TRBV29-1	TRBJ2-3	CSVGEGTDTQYF	TGCAGCGTTGGTGAAGGCACAGATACGCAGTATTTT
.	few	TRBV20-1	TRBJ2-7	CSAPRGAVSYEQYF	TGCAGTGCCCCCAGAGGAGCGGTATCCTACGAGCAGTACTTC
.	many	TRBV12-3/TRBV12-4	TRBJ2-7	CASSPRPGLLYEQYF	TGTGCCAGCAGCCCTCGGCCGGGACTTCTTTACGAGCAGTACTTC
.	many	TRBV11-3	TRBJ2-3	CASSAGAFAGITDTQYF	TGTGCCAGCAGCGCAGGGGCCTTTGCCGGGATCACAGATACGCAGTATTTT
TRBD1	many	TRBV20-1	TRBJ1-2	CSARTGGYGYTF	TGCAGTGCTCGGACAGGGGGGTATGGCTACACCTTC
TRBD2	many	TRBV12-3/TRBV12-4	TRBJ2-2	CASSFHRGGLANTGELFF	TGTGCCAGCAGTTTTCATCGGGGGGGATTGGCGAACACCGGGGAGCTGTTTTTT
.	few	TRBV28	TRBJ1-1	CASRLNGRHAFF	TGTGCCAGCAGGCTTAACGGCCGCCACGCTTTCTTT
TRBD2	few	TRBV24-1	TRBJ2-1	CATGTSGRGEQFF	TGTGCCACAGGGACTAGCGGGAGAGGTGAGCAGTTCTTC
.	few	TRBV29-1	TRBJ2-7	CSVDQGSGYEQYF	TGCAGCGTTGATCAGGGAAGTGGGTACGAGCAGTACTTC
TRBD2	few	TRBV4-1	TRBJ2-1	CASSQPGLGSYNEQFF	TGCGCCAGCAGCCAACCCGGACTAGGATCCTACAATGAGCAGTTCTTC
.	many	TRBV29-1	TRBJ1-3	CSVSGVFGNTIYF	TGCAGCGTGTCAGGGGTTTTTGGAAACACCATATATTTT
TRBD1	many	TRBV4-2	TRBJ1-2	CASSQGGQGEHYGYTF	TGTGCCAGCAGCCAAGGCGGACAGGGGGAACACTATGGCTACACCTTC
.	.	TRBV10-3	TRBJ1-1	CAISESRVGAFF	TGTGCCATCAGTGAGTCCAGGGTCGGGGCTTTCTTT
.	many	TRBV4-3	TRBJ1-6	CASSYRQASSYNSPLHF	TGCGCCAGCAGCTATAGACAGGCTAGCTCCTATAATTCACCCCTCCACTTT
.	many	TRBV4-3	TRBJ2-7	CASSQDSRYEQYF	TGCGCCAGCAGCCAAGATTCACGCTACGAGCAGTACTTC
.	few	TRBV7-9	TRBJ2-1	CASSPFGHRAYNEQFF	TGTGCCAGCAGCCCCTTCGGACACAGAGCCTACAATGAGCAGTTCTTC
.	many	TRBV7-8	TRBJ2-5	CASSLGGYQETQYF	TGTGCCAGCAGCTTAGGGGGGTACCAAGAGACCCAGTACTTC
TRBD1	few	TRBV20-1	TRBJ1-4	CSAGQVATNEKLFF	TGCAGTGCGGGACAGGTAGCAACTAATGAAAAACTGTTTTTT
TRBD2	many	TRBV27	TRBJ2-7	CASSSRTSGSYEQYF	TGTGCCAGCAGTTCCCGGACTAGCGGGAGCTACGAGCAGTACTTC
.	many	TRBV24-1	TRBJ2-1	CAVRDSDNNEQFF	TGTGCCGTGCGGGACAGCGACAACAATGAGCAGTTCTTC
TRBD2	many	TRBV11-2	TRBJ2-1	CASSLGGSSYNEQFF	TGTGCCAGCAGCCTGGGCGGGAGCTCCTACAATGAGCAGTTCTTC
TRBD2	.	TRBV12-3/TRBV12-4	TRBJ2-1	CASSLGGGYNEQFF	TGTGCCAGCAGTTTGGGCGGGGGCTACAATGAGCAGTTCTTC
.	.	TRBV20-1	TRBJ2-7	CSANKPGPNYEQYF	TGCAGTGCAAACAAACCGGGACCTAACTACGAGCAGTACTTC
TRBD1	many	TRBV4-1	TRBJ1-3	CASSQTQGVSGNTIYF	TGCGCCAGCAGCCAAACTCAGGGGGTCTCTGGAAACACCATATATTTT
.	many	TRBV6-5	TRBJ1-1	CASSYDSRMNTEAFF	TGTGCCAGCAGTTACGATTCCAGGATGAACACTGAAGCTTTCTTT
.	.	TRBV10-3	TRBJ1-5	CAISESVQNQPQHF	TGTGCCATCAGTGAGTCTGTACAGAATCAGCCCCAGCATTTT
.	.	TRBV6-6	TRBJ1-2	CASSYASSNYGYTF	TGTGCCAGCAGTTACGCCAGTTCTAACTATGGCTACACCTTC
.	.	TRBV25-1	TRBJ2-7	CVSSDLAGQYF	TGTGTCAGCAGTGACCTAGCCGGGCAGTACTTC